The sequence of this T cell receptor (beta chain) was determined in a study of T cell clones after liver transplantation. Study background: TCRbeta sequencing after a pre-transplant mixed lymphocyte reaction identified graft-donor-reactive clones, later tracked in post-transplant blood. Study-level findings and limits: The donor-reactive repertoire was only partly measurable in a couple of subjects, lacking donor cells.

Thawed unstimulated PBMCs were FACS-sorted by CD3, CD4 and CD8 into two populations. The CDR3 is made up of 14 amino acids. Between the trimmed V and J ends, which lost 2 bases and 4 bases, there was a span of 11 bases. The germline V gene encodes CDR1 MDHEN and CDR2 SYDVKM. Remarks on this clone: Its cognate antigen is unknown.

The method was immunoSEQ multiplex PCR; TCRdb's version includes in-frame clones alone and lacks a portion of them. The table shows some 9,200 clones, with around 70% occurring only once. The source material was CD8+ T cells from blood, sampled at the 15-month timepoint. The chain has TRBV28 and TRBJ1-2, with D hard to call. The sequence came from a human patient who received a liver transplant. Some T cells may be transferred from the graft donor. The CDR3 here is CASSLDQFSYGYTF. CDR3 DNA: TGTGCCAGCAGTTTAGACCAGTTCAGCTATGGCTACACCTTC.